This TCR beta chain was identified during a study of T cell responses to AZD1222 COVID-19 vaccine (dated by TCRdb to the early 2020s). Regarding the research as a whole: TCR sequencing covered 233 trial participants: approximately 200 given two doses of AZD1222 and 26 given two doses of MenACWY control vaccine. Enrollment into the trials was organized by age into subgroups of 18-55, 56-69 and 70-plus years, and those subgroups contained roughly 150, 30 and 60 TCR-sequenced participants, respectively. Overall study outcomes, separate from this receptor: Because no day 14 peak-response samples were available, the repertoires could be characterized only after the peak T cell response. Participants were mostly white British, with more females than males. The authors suggested clonal diversity may have been underestimated. Conclusions about previously exposed vaccinees were limited because only six AZD1222 recipients were SARS-CoV-2 seropositive at baseline. Reportedly, close to half of the unique spike-specific TCRs recognized epitopes lying outside the regions that are mutated in the B.1.351 and B.1.1.7 variants. CD4 TCRs associated with the vaccine covered the entire spike protein, and the dominant responses were in regions 160-218 and 743-854. After two AZD1222 doses, spike-specific TCR breadth and depth were significantly higher than at day 0 and than in MenACWY recipients. In the small 56-69-year group, the increase in depth fell short of significance, most likely because of low power.

CDR1 and CDR2 (SGHDT, YYEEEE) derive from the germline V gene. Trimming at the junction amounts to 4 bases on V and 3 bases on J, and the germline ends lie 23 bases apart. Counted from cysteine to phenylalanine, this CDR3 has 18 amino acids. The sequence is cut down to CDR3 DNA, 54 bases in frame from base 1. The CDR3 regions of human TCRbeta chains were subjected to immunosequencing. In the original analysis: Repertoire TCRs were matched against a reference library of SARS-CoV-2-specific TCRs generated with the MIRA antigen-specificity platform. Breadth was defined as the fraction of unique TCRs that were SARS-CoV-2-associated, and depth was defined as the fraction of total T cells that were SARS-CoV-2-associated. Using the MIRA data, each spike-specific TCR was assigned both to the spike region to which the TCR was reactive and to a CD4 or CD8 class. Log10-transformed breadth and depth values were compared by one-way ANOVA with Sidak's multiple comparisons tests. This immuneACCESS table, as held by TCRdb, lists in-frame sequences with V and J called but not all clones. Of the missing ones, under half trace to an unresolved V gene in checked studies; the others have no known cause. D and trimming were read from the DNA, whereas the V and J calls and clone size are those reported in that table. The sample table contains around 210,000 clones; only one count was recorded for roughly 94% of them. Of the sample, around 1.7% falls within the top ten clones.

This sample's time point label indicates: about 28 days (+/-7) after the second vaccine dose. The treatment or condition label of this sample denotes: meningococcal conjugate vaccine given as trial control. The vaccinee samples were drawn from two UK trials, COV001 and COV002, one of which was a single-blind randomized controlled phase 2/3 trial testing AZD1222 (ChAdOx1 nCoV-19) in healthy adults. For TCRbeta chain sequencing, PBMC samples from trial participants were taken at day 0 and at day 28 after the second dose. As concerns this clone: There is no known antigen for this receptor. Base qualities are missing; no much larger clone stands one base away.

The source of this sequence is an adult who received the MenACWY meningococcal vaccine as a control. Source: peripheral blood, taken 28 days after the second dose of the MenACWY control vaccine. Recombination connected TRBV5-6 to TRBJ1-5, with no reliable assignment of the D segment. The CDR3 loop reads CASSTKTGMGSANQPQHF. The DNA reads as follows: TGTGCCAGCAGCACTAAAACGGGGATGGGTAGCGCCAATCAGCCCCAGCATTTT.